A selection of T cell receptor beta chains follows, all from one sample in a study of T cells after yellow fever vaccination. Each CDR3 protein is one row after TCRdb ran MiXCR on the 5' RACE reads. The sample records about 320,000 distinct CDR3 sequences, roughly 10% being singletons. The material sequenced was CD4+ T cells sorted from PBMCs, taken 45 days after the yellow fever booster vaccination. The source of these receptors is a man between 18 and 35 years old who received the YFV17D yellow fever vaccine. CDR3s include the opening cysteine and the closing phenylalanine or tryptophan. A D gene is named only where the DNA matches it firmly. A clone size is listed for some rows: how often the clone was seen (once, few, many), or a class if it is expanded.

J	D	V	size	CDR3	DNA
TRBJ2-5	.	TRBV12-3/TRBV12-4	few	CASGLGVRRETQYF	TGTGCCAGCGGCCTGGGGGTGCGCCGAGAGACCCAGTACTTC
TRBJ2-7	.	TRBV3-1	many	CASSQEDRGRGGSYEQYF	TGTGCCAGCAGCCAAGAGGATCGAGGGAGAGGGGGCTCCTACGAGCAGTACTTC
TRBJ2-3	.	TRBV20-1	.	CSATPSAGRTDTQYF	TGCAGTGCTACCCCTTCGGCGGGGCGCACAGATACGCAGTATTTT
TRBJ2-1	.	TRBV5-1	many	CASSSQGRQFF	TGCGCCAGCAGCTCCCAGGGTCGCCAGTTCTTC
TRBJ2-3	.	TRBV28	many	CASSGYTQYF	TGTGCCAGCAGTGGGTATACGCAGTATTTT
TRBJ2-5	TRBD2	TRBV5-1	.	CASSLDLAGFQETQYF	TGCGCCAGCAGCTTGGATCTAGCGGGCTTCCAAGAGACCCAGTACTTC
TRBJ2-7	.	TRBV3-1	few	CASSQSGGAYEQYF	TGTGCCAGCAGCCAGTCGGGCGGAGCCTACGAGCAGTACTTC
TRBJ1-2	.	TRBV4-1	.	CASSQDWGSSYGYTF	TGCGCCAGCAGCCAAGATTGGGGGTCGTCCTATGGCTACACCTTC
TRBJ2-1	.	TRBV7-9	few	CASSSHRVNEQFF	TGTGCCAGCAGCTCCCACAGGGTTAATGAGCAGTTCTTC
TRBJ2-7	TRBD2	TRBV5-1	.	CASSKLAGGTPYEQYF	TGCGCCAGCAGCAAACTAGCGGGGGGGACTCCCTACGAGCAGTACTTC
TRBJ2-5	TRBD1	TRBV3-1	few	CASSRIPDRGGETQYF	TGTGCCAGCAGCCGAATCCCGGACAGGGGGGGAGAGACCCAGTACTTC
TRBJ2-5	.	TRBV25-1	few	CASSYDGPGQETQYF	TGTGCCAGCAGCTATGACGGTCCCGGACAAGAGACCCAGTACTTC
TRBJ1-3	TRBD1	TRBV18	.	CASSPRTGGNTIYF	TGTGCCAGCTCACCGAGGACAGGAGGAAACACCATATATTTT
TRBJ1-5	TRBD1	TRBV2	many	CASSEQGARDQPQHF	TGTGCCAGCAGCGAACAGGGGGCGCGTGATCAGCCCCAGCATTTT
TRBJ1-2	.	TRBV20-1	few	CSASYVARRHSAEYGYTF	TGCAGTGCTAGTTATGTGGCTAGGCGACATTCGGCGGAGTATGGCTACACCTTC
TRBJ2-7	TRBD2	TRBV5-5	.	CASSLELAGTSSLYF	TGTGCCAGCAGCTTGGAGCTAGCGGGGACGAGTAGCTTGTACTTC
TRBJ2-2	TRBD1	TRBV28	many	CASSLAGTGISGELFF	TGTGCCAGCAGTTTAGCCGGGACAGGGATCTCCGGGGAGCTGTTTTTT
TRBJ2-5	TRBD2	TRBV7-2	.	CASSLGLAGGLLHF	TGTGCCAGCAGCTTGGGACTAGCGGGGGGCCTTTTGCACTTC
TRBJ1-5	TRBD1	TRBV4-3	.	CASSQEWGQSNQPQHF	TGCGCCAGCAGCCAAGAGTGGGGACAGAGCAATCAGCCCCAGCATTTT
TRBJ1-2	.	TRBV28	few	CASSSQGTGNYGYTF	TGTGCCAGCAGTTCCCAGGGGACTGGTAACTATGGCTACACCTTC
TRBJ2-7	TRBD2	TRBV9	.	CASSVAGGFAEQYF	TGTGCCAGCAGCGTAGCGGGGGGTTTCGCCGAGCAGTACTTC
TRBJ2-7	TRBD1	TRBV6-2/TRBV6-3	many	CASSYRGLGYEQYF	TGTGCCAGCAGTTACAGGGGGCTAGGATACGAGCAGTACTTC
TRBJ2-1	TRBD2	TRBV7-2	.	CASSLSPGLARNEQFF	TGTGCCAGCAGCTTAAGTCCGGGACTAGCCCGCAATGAGCAGTTCTTC
TRBJ2-5	.	TRBV5-1	.	CASSLKLGGETQYF	TGCGCCAGCAGCTTGAAGCTGGGGGGAGAGACCCAGTACTTC
TRBJ1-1	TRBD1	TRBV30	.	CAWRLGTGNTEAFF	TGTGCCTGGAGGCTCGGGACAGGGAACACTGAAGCTTTCTTT
TRBJ1-1	.	TRBV4-3	many	CASSQVGTEAFF	TGCGCCAGCAGCCAAGTTGGCACTGAAGCTTTCTTT
TRBJ2-3	.	TRBV10-3	.	CAISEMLEARTDTQYF	TGTGCCATCAGTGAGATGCTTGAGGCGCGCACAGATACGCAGTATTTT
TRBJ1-1	.	TRBV6-2/TRBV6-3	.	CASEGRARRFEAFF	TGTGCCAGCGAGGGGCGGGCCAGACGGTTTGAAGCTTTCTTT
TRBJ2-3	TRBD1	TRBV27	.	CASIPGAWDRATDTQYF	TGTGCCAGCATCCCCGGCGCTTGGGACAGGGCCACAGATACGCAGTATTTT
TRBJ1-6	.	TRBV6-2/TRBV6-3	many	CASKSSRTNSPLHF	TGTGCCAGCAAGTCATCCAGAACCAATTCACCCCTCCACTTT
TRBJ1-1	.	TRBV12-3/TRBV12-4	few	CASKLREWGAFF	TGTGCCAGCAAGTTGAGGGAATGGGGAGCTTTCTTT
TRBJ2-1	.	TRBV7-2	many	CASSQDSMIGQFF	TGTGCCAGCAGTCAAGACAGCATGATAGGGCAGTTCTTC
TRBJ2-2	.	TRBV11-3	.	CASSISTGELFF	TGTGCCAGCAGCATCAGCACCGGGGAGCTGTTTTTT